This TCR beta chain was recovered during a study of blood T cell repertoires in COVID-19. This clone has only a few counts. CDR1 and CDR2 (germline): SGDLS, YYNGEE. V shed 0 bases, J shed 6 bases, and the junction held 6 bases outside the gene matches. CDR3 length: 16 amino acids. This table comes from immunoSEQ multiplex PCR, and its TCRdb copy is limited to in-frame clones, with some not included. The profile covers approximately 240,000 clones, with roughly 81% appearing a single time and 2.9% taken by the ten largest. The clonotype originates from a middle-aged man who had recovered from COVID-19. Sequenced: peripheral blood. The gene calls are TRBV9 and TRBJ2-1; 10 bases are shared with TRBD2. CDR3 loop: CASSVGGGLATNEQFF. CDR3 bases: TGTGCCAGCAGCGTAGGAGGGGGACTAGCGACCAATGAGCAGTTCTTC.